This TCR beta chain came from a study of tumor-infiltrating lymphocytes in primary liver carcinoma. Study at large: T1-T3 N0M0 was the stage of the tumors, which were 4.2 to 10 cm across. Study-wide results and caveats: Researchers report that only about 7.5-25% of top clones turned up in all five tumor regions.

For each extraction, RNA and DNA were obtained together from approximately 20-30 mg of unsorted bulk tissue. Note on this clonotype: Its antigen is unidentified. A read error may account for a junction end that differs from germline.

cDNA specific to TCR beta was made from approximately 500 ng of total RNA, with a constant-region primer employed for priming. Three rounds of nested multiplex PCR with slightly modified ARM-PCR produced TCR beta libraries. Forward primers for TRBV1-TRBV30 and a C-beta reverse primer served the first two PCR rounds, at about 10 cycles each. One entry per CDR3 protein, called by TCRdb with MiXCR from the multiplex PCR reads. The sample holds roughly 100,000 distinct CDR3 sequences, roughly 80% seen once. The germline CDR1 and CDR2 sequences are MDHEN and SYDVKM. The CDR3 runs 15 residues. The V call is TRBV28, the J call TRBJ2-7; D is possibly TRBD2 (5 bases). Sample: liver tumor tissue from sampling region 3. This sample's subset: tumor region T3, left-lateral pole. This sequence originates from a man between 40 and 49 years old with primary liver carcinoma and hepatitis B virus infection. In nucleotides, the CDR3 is TGTGTCAGCAATTTGGTGGCAAGCGGCTCGAGGCAGCAGTACTTC. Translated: CVSNLVASGSRQQYF. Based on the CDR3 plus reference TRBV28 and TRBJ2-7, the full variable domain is DVKVTQSSRYLVKRTGEKVFLECVQDMDHENMFWYRQDPGLGLRLIYFSYDVKMKEKGDIPEGYSVSREKKERFSLILESASTNQTSMYLCVSNLVASGSRQQYFGPGTRLTVT.